These 18 T cell receptor beta chains originate from one sample sequenced in a study of blood T cell repertoires in COVID-19. Profiling relied on immunoSEQ multiplex PCR, and the TCRdb table lists in-frame clones only, not all of them. The sample lists around 450,000 clones; about 89% were seen once. Sequences were obtained from peripheral blood. The receptors were sampled from a woman aged 25 to 39 with acute or convalescent COVID-19.

V usage is TRBV5-1 and J usage is TRBJ2-2, with D perhaps TRBD2 (5 bases). V lost 4 bases and J lost 7, with 20 bases in between. The germline gives CDR1 SGHRS, CDR2 YFSETQ. This CDR3 is built from 16 residues. CDR3 coding DNA: TGCGCCAGCAGCACGGGATCTCCGGCGGTGGACGGGGAGCTGTTTTTT. Amino acids: CASSTGSPAVDGELFF.

Only one count was recorded for this clone. This chain uses TRBV5-6 with TRBJ2-1, with D possibly matching TRBD1 (6 bases). V was clipped by 2 bases and J by 0 bases, with 18 bases between them. This CDR3 is built from 18 residues. Germline CDR1 is SGHDT and CDR2 is YYEEEE. The CDR3: CASSFRRGYLSSYNEQFF. CDR3 DNA sequence: TGTGCCAGCAGCTTCCGCAGGGGCTATCTAAGCTCCTACAATGAGCAGTTCTTC. The full variable domain, its missing parts supplied by reference TRBV5-6 and TRBJ2-1, is DAGVTQSPTHLIKTRGQQVTLRCSPKSGHDTVSWYQQALGQGPQFIFQYYEEEERQRGNFPDRFSGHQFPNYSSELNVNALLLGDSALYLCASSFRRGYLSSYNEQFFGPGTRLTVL.

V gene TRBV7-2 combines with J gene TRBJ2-1; 15 bases fit TRBD2. With 0 bases clipped from V and 4 bases from J, the junction kept 1 base outside the gene matches. CDR3 length: 17 residues. CDR1 and CDR2 (germline): SGHTA, FQGNSA. The chain's CDR3 is CASSLAGLAGGYNEQFF. CDR3 nucleotide sequence: TGTGCCAGCAGCTTAGCGGGACTAGCGGGGGGATACAATGAGCAGTTCTTC. The full variable domain, with the rest looked up from reference TRBV7-2 and TRBJ2-1, is GAGVSQSPSNKVTEKGKDVELRCDPISGHTALYWYRQSLGQGLEFLIYFQGNSAPDKSGLPSDRFSAERTGGSVSTLTIQRTQQEDSAVYLCASSLAGLAGGYNEQFFGPGTRLTVL.

The V call is TRBV7-2, the J call TRBJ2-7; TRBD1 aligns across 10 bases. Germline CDR1 SGHTA, CDR2 FQGNSA. This CDR3 is built from 15 residues. Germline trimming cut 2 bases from V and 6 bases from J; bases unmatched to any gene: 7. The CDR3 coding sequence is TGTGCCAGCAGCTTAATATGGACAGGGGGTGGCGAGCAGTACTTC. This sequence encodes CASSLIWTGGGEQYF.

The chain uses TRBV7-3 and TRBJ2-1, with no clear D. V was clipped by 2 bases and J by 4 bases, with 15 bases between them. Germline CDR1 reads SGHTA; CDR2 reads FQGTGA. The CDR3 is 16 residues long. The CDR3 DNA reads TGTGCCAGCAGCTTATCCCCCGGTGTAGAGTACAATGAGCAGTTCTTC. Protein sequence: CASSLSPGVEYNEQFF. The full variable domain, in which reference TRBV7-3 and TRBJ2-1 provide the parts outside the CDR3, is GAGVSQTPSNKVTEKGKYVELRCDPISGHTALYWYRQSLGQGPEFLIYFQGTGAADDSGLPNDRFFAVRPEGSVSTLKIQRTERGDSAVYLCASSLSPGVEYNEQFFGPGTRLTVL.

The chain joins TRBV19 to TRBJ2-3; 9 bases are shared with TRBD2. The V segment lost 5 bases and the J segment 1 base; nucleotides outside the gene matches: 4. The CDR3 length is 15 residues. From germline, CDR1 is LNHDA and CDR2 SQIVND (reference sequence). The CDR3 here is CASSVVAGGTDTQYF. CDR3 bases: TGTGCCAGTAGTGTGGTAGCGGGGGGCACAGATACGCAGTATTTT.

The CDR3, as DNA: TGTGCCAGCAGCTACCGGGACAGGGATGGAGATGAGCAGTTCTTC. It translates to CASSYRDRDGDEQFF. The chain is built from TRBV11-2 and TRBJ2-1, with TRBD1 matching 9 bases. V lost 4 bases and J lost 8; bases outside the gene matches: 9. The germline V gene encodes CDR1 SGHAT and CDR2 FQNNGV. The CDR3 covers 15 residues.

The chain is built from TRBV7-9 and TRBJ1-1; 7 bases match TRBD1. Germline V lookup: CDR1 SEHNR, CDR2 FQNEAQ (reference sequence). The CDR3 is 14 residues long. V gave up 5 bases and J gave up 5 bases; unmatched junction bases: 8. CDR3 nucleotides: TGTGCCAGCAGCCAAGACAGGGTCGGAACTGAAGCTTTCTTT. This gives the protein CASSQDRVGTEAFF.

V usage is TRBV11-2 and J usage is TRBJ2-3, with TRBD2 as a possible D gene (7 bases). The CDR3 has 18 amino acids. Germline V gene sequence: CDR1 SGHAT, CDR2 FQNNGV. Trimming cost V 1 base and J 2 bases, with 19 bases left between them. CDR3: CASSLAGGLREITDTQYF. The CDR3 DNA is TGTGCCAGCAGCTTAGCCGGGGGGCTGAGGGAAATCACAGATACGCAGTATTTT. Looking up the rest from reference TRBV11-2 and TRBJ2-3 gives the full variable domain: EAGVAQSPRYKIIEKRQSVAFWCNPISGHATLYWYQQILGQGPKLLIQFQNNGVVDDSQLPKDRFSAERLKGVDSTLKIQPAKLEDSAVYLCASSLAGGLREITDTQYFGPGTRLTVL.

The rearrangement links TRBV5-1 to TRBJ1-4; D may be TRBD1 (6 bases). Per the germline V gene, CDR1 is SGHRS and CDR2 is YFSETQ. The CDR3 spans 16 residues. Trimming took 3 bases from V and 1 from J, leaving 13 bases between them. CDR3 in amino acids: CASSWQGMGTNEKLFF. In DNA, the CDR3 is TGCGCCAGCAGCTGGCAGGGGATGGGAACTAATGAAAAACTGTTTTTT. Filled out from reference TRBV5-1 and TRBJ1-4, the complete variable domain reads KAGVTQTPRYLIKTRGQQVTLSCSPISGHRSVSWYQQTPGQGLQFLFEYFSETQRNKGNFPGRFSGRQFSNSRSEMNVSTLELGDSALYLCASSWQGMGTNEKLFFGSGTQLSVL.

V gene TRBV9 combines with J gene TRBJ1-5, with a tentative D call TRBD1 (6 bases). The germline V gene has CDR1 SGDLS and CDR2 YYNGEE. This CDR3 has 17 residues. Trimming took 0 bases from V and 4 from J, leaving 17 bases between them. The CDR3 nucleotides read TGTGCCAGCAGCGTAGGTGGGGGCGATGAGGGTAATCAGCCCCAGCATTTT. Amino acid sequence: CASSVGGGDEGNQPQHF.

The rearrangement links TRBV9 to TRBJ2-1; 10 nucleotides agree with TRBD2. CDR1 is SGDLS and CDR2 is YYNGEE in the germline V gene. The V gene end was trimmed by 3 bases and the J gene end by 9 bases; junction bases not matched to a gene: 15. The CDR3 has 17 amino acids. CDR3 protein: CASSASSGGYTWAEQFF. In nucleotides, the CDR3 is TGTGCCAGCAGCGCCTCTAGCGGGGGCTACACGTGGGCTGAGCAGTTCTTC.

The chain carries TRBV6-2 or TRBV6-3 and TRBJ2-7; D ambiguous. This CDR3 is built from 14 residues. Germline CDR1 is MNHEY and CDR2 is SVGEGT. The germline V and J ends were trimmed by 0 bases and 3 bases, with 9 bases remaining between them. For the CDR3, the DNA is TGTGCCAGCAGTTACTCCACGGTAAGCTACGAGCAGTACTTC. Translating gives CASSYSTVSYEQYF.

The gene calls are TRBV28 and TRBJ1-1; 10 bases line up with TRBD1. Germline V gene sequence: CDR1 MDHEN, CDR2 SYDVKM. The CDR3 has 14 residues. The V segment lost 6 bases and the J segment 5 bases; nucleotides outside the gene matches: 6. The CDR3 DNA sequence: TGTGCCAGCAGGACGGACAGGGGGATAACTGAAGCTTTCTTT. It translates to CASRTDRGITEAFF.

The gene calls are TRBV5-1 and TRBJ2-7, with 15 bases fitting TRBD2. This CDR3 is 16 amino acids long. Germline assignment: CDR1 SGHRS and CDR2 YFSETQ. The V gene end was trimmed by 3 bases and the J gene end by 4 bases; junction bases not matched to a gene: 5. This CDR3 reads CASSSGTSGGIYEQYF. Written as DNA, the CDR3 is TGCGCCAGCAGCTCCGGGACTAGCGGGGGGATTTACGAGCAGTACTTC.

The chain is built from TRBV5-6 and TRBJ2-7, with D tentatively TRBD2 (6 bases). This CDR3 is built from 15 residues. Germline lookup yields CDR1 SGHDT and CDR2 YYEEEE. Trimming took off 0 bases at V and 0 bases at J, with 10 bases between the two ends. CDR3 DNA: TGTGCCAGCAGCTTGGAGATAGCGGTCTCCTACGAGCAGTACTTC. Its protein is CASSLEIAVSYEQYF.

The chain uses TRBV28 and TRBJ1-2, with 7 nucleotides matching TRBD1. Germline loops: CDR1 MDHEN, CDR2 SYDVKM. This CDR3 comprises 16 residues. J lost 1 base, V lost 6 bases, and 11 bases had no gene match. CDR3 region: CASSLHPGQLNYGYTF. In DNA, the CDR3 is TGTGCCAGCAGCCTTCACCCGGGACAGCTTAACTATGGCTACACCTTC.

The chain couples TRBV7-2 to TRBJ1-4; D is possibly TRBD1 (6 bases). Germline-derived CDR1 and CDR2 are SGHTA and FQGNSA. The CDR3 loop spans 14 amino acids. Deletions cut 6 bases from V and 8 bases from J, with 16 bases between. CDR3 loop: CASRLPGVGEKLFF. CDR3 DNA: TGTGCCAGCAGGTTACCAGGGGTTGGAGAAAAACTGTTTTTT.